These 27 T cell receptor beta chains originate from one sample sequenced in a study of T cell responses to AZD1222 COVID-19 vaccine. Profiling relied on immunoSEQ multiplex PCR, and the TCRdb table lists in-frame clones only, not all of them. Of about 48,000 clones in the sample, approximately 83% were seen once. The starting material was peripheral blood, obtained 28 days after the second AZD1222 dose. The receptors come from an adult who received the AZD1222 COVID-19 vaccine.

This clone has a single count. This sequence joins TRBV18 and TRBJ1-5; TRBD1 is a possible D gene (6 bases). This CDR3 is 13 amino acids long. Per germline, CDR1 KGHSH and CDR2 LQKENI. Trimming removed 6 bases from V and 4 bases from J, with 10 bases in between. CDR3 in DNA: TGTGCCAGCTCGCAACAGGGTAATCAGCCCCAGCATTTT. Translation gives CASSQQGNQPQHF.

The CDR3 is CASSESGTGVSYEQYF. In DNA, the CDR3 is TGTGCCAGCTCAGAGTCCGGGACAGGCGTTTCCTACGAGCAGTACTTC. The V and J genes are TRBV18 and TRBJ2-7; 8 bases are shared with TRBD1. CDR1 KGHSH and CDR2 LQKENI come from the germline V gene. V lost 5 bases to trimming and J lost 1 base; unmatched junction nucleotides: 10. The CDR3 length is 16 residues.

The chain couples TRBV27 to TRBJ2-7, with unresolved D. Germline V gene lookup returns CDR1 MNHEY and CDR2 SMNVEV (reference sequence). V was shortened by 0 bases and J by 0 bases, with 15 bases between the two germline ends. The CDR3 length is 17 residues. CDR3 sequence: CASSLSPGRYSSYEQYF. The CDR3 coding sequence is TGTGCCAGCAGTTTATCTCCCGGCAGGTATAGCTCCTACGAGCAGTACTTC.

There are a few counts of this clone. The V call is TRBV30, the J call TRBJ1-1, with 7 bases matching TRBD1. Losses at the gene ends were 2 bases for V and 2 bases for J; bases not matched to a gene: 5. Germline CDR1 is GTSNPN and CDR2 is SVGIG (reference sequence). This CDR3 comprises 14 residues. The DNA of the CDR3 is TGTGCCTGGAGTCCGGGACAGACAAACACTGAAGCTTTCTTT. This codes for CAWSPGQTNTEAFF. Variable domain in full (rest from reference TRBV30 and TRBJ1-1): SQTIHQWPATLVQPVGSPLSLECTVEGTSNPNLYWYRQAAGRGLQLLFYSVGIGQISSEVPQNLSASRPQDRQFILSSKKLLLSDSGFYLCAWSPGQTNTEAFFGQGTRLTVV.

This chain links TRBV28 with TRBJ1-2; D gene unclear. This CDR3 comprises 13 residues. The V and J ends lost 5 bases and 11 bases respectively, with 18 bases between them. CDR1 is MDHEN, CDR2 SYDVKM, per germline. CDR3 DNA: TGTGCCAGCAGTCCCTCGGGGTCGGAGTGGTACACCTTC. The encoded protein is CASSPSGSEWYTF.

The gene calls are TRBV19 and TRBJ1-1; 8 bases fit TRBD1. The CDR3 covers 16 residues. Germline V gene data show CDR1 as LNHDA and CDR2 as SQIVND (reference sequence). J lost 4 bases, V lost 4 bases, and 11 bases had no gene match. The DNA of the CDR3 is TGTGCCAGTAGTAGCATCAAGGCCGACAGGGGCACTGAAGCTTTCTTT. Amino acids: CASSSIKADRGTEAFF. The full variable domain, rest sourced from reference TRBV19 and TRBJ1-1, is DGGITQSPKYLFRKEGQNVTLSCEQNLNHDAMYWYRQDPGQGLRLIYYSQIVNDFQKGDIAEGYSVSREKKESFPLTVTSAQKNPTAFYLCASSSIKADRGTEAFFGQGTRLTVV.

The chain carries TRBV7-3 and TRBJ2-2; D unclear. CDR3 length: 13 amino acids. The ends were cut back, 1 base at V and 7 bases at J, with 7 bases in the middle. Germline lookup yields CDR1 SGHTA and CDR2 FQGTGA. CDR3 in amino acids: CASSLKGDGELFF. The CDR3 region has the DNA TGTGCCAGCAGCTTAAAAGGAGACGGGGAGCTGTTTTTT.

V usage is TRBV19 and J usage is TRBJ2-7, with unresolved D. Germline loops: CDR1 LNHDA, CDR2 SQIVND (reference sequence). The CDR3 contains 14 residues. V gave up 7 bases and J gave up 0 bases, with 13 bases separating them. CDR3 loop: CASTVGPSSYEQYF. The CDR3, as DNA: TGTGCCAGTACGGTGGGCCCTAGCTCCTACGAGCAGTACTTC.

The chain employs TRBV4-1 and TRBJ2-1, with 7 nucleotides matching TRBD2. The germline gives CDR1 MGHRA, CDR2 YSYEKL. This CDR3 comprises 18 residues. After removal of 1 base from V and 7 bases from J, the junction contained 16 bases not matched to a gene. The CDR3 bases are TGCGCCAGCAGCCAAGCCTTTTTGCCGGGACTACCTAAAAATGAGCAGTTCTTC. It codes for CASSQAFLPGLPKNEQFF.

V is TRBV2 and J is TRBJ1-2; D call uncertain. The length of the CDR3 is 12 residues. Trimming left V 6 bases short and J 8 bases short, with 13 bases between. Looked up from germline, CDR1 is SNHLY and CDR2 is FYNNEI. The CDR3 DNA sequence: TGTGCCAGCAGGCCGGGTCCCCTGGGCTACACCTTC. It yields the protein CASRPGPLGYTF.

V usage is TRBV9 and J usage is TRBJ2-7; 9 positions agree with TRBD2. The CDR3 is 15 residues long. In germline, CDR1 is SGDLS, CDR2 YYNGEE. Trimming removed 0 bases from V and 4 bases from J; junction bases left unmatched: 5. The CDR3 nucleotides read TGTGCCAGCAGCGTAGATGCTAGCGGGACGTACGAGCAGTACTTC. Translating gives CASSVDASGTYEQYF.

Only one count was recorded for this clone. The CDR3 sequence is CATSRGGSGGRPGNEQFF. DNA of the CDR3: TGTGCCACCAGCAGAGGCGGATCGGGAGGTCGTCCGGGAAATGAGCAGTTCTTC. The chain recombines TRBV15 with TRBJ2-1, with 7 bases lining up with TRBD2. Germline CDR1 is LNHNV and CDR2 is YYDKDF (reference sequence). The J segment lost 7 bases and the V segment lost 1 base, leaving 16 bases of the junction unmatched. The CDR3 runs 18 residues. The full variable domain, its missing parts supplied by reference TRBV15 and TRBJ2-1, is DAMVIQNPRYQVTQFGKPVTLSCSQTLNHNVMYWYQQKSSQAPKLLFHYYDKDFNNEADTPDNFQSRRPNTSFCFLDIRSPGLGDTAMYLCATSRGGSGGRPGNEQFFGPGTRLTVL.

The rearrangement uses TRBV7-2 and TRBJ2-2; the match to TRBD1 covers 7 bases. CDR1 is SGHTA and CDR2 is FQGNSA in the germline V gene. V shed 1 base and J 6 bases; nucleotides not matched to a gene: 2. This CDR3 has 14 residues. CDR3 in DNA: TGTGCCAGCAGCTTAGTAGGGGGCTCCGGGGAGCTGTTTTTT. Its translation: CASSLVGGSGELFF.

The chain links TRBV18 to TRBJ2-3, with D hard to call. The CDR3 loop spans 11 amino acids. Germline V CDR1 and CDR2: KGHSH, LQKENI. The V gene lost 3 bases and the J gene lost 8 bases, with 6 bases spanning the gap. The CDR3 region is CASSPTATQYF. Here the CDR3 DNA reads TGTGCCAGCTCACCGACCGCTACGCAGTATTTT. Complete variable domain (other parts from reference TRBV18 and TRBJ2-3): NAGVMQNPRHLVRRRGQEARLRCSPMKGHSHVYWYRQLPEEGLKFMVYLQKENIIDESGMPKERFSAEFPKEGPSILRIQQVVRGDSAAYFCASSPTATQYFGPGTRLTVL.

V and J are TRBV28 and TRBJ2-1, with 7 positions matching TRBD2. The CDR3 totals 14 residues. Germline assignment: CDR1 MDHEN and CDR2 SYDVKM. The V and J ends lost 11 bases and 7 bases, in that order; junction bases with no gene match: 14. This CDR3 reads CASSGPGEGNEQFF. The CDR3 region has the DNA TGTGCCTCCTCGGGGCCCGGGGAGGGGAATGAGCAGTTCTTC.

The genes are TRBV19 and TRBJ1-3; maybe TRBD1 (6 bases). This CDR3 contains 17 residues. The ends were cut back, 0 bases at V and 2 bases at J, with 14 bases in the middle. In germline, CDR1 is LNHDA, CDR2 SQIVND (reference sequence). CDR3 region: CASSIDLAGAAGNTIYF. Written as DNA, the CDR3 is TGTGCCAGTAGTATAGATCTGGCAGGGGCGGCTGGAAACACCATATATTTT.

On this clone: This sample includes further DNA sequences coding for the same CDR3. This chain connects TRBV5-6 to TRBJ2-4, with D uncertain. This CDR3 region has 14 residues. The ends were cut back, 4 bases at V and 0 bases at J, with 8 bases in the middle. Germline lookup yields CDR1 SGHDT and CDR2 YYEEEE. CDR3 residues: CASSLGLAKNIQYF. CDR3 coding DNA: TGTGCCAGCAGCCTGGGGTTAGCCAAAAACATTCAGTACTTC. Full variable domain (remainder filled in from reference TRBV5-6 and TRBJ2-4): DAGVTQSPTHLIKTRGQQVTLRCSPKSGHDTVSWYQQALGQGPQFIFQYYEEEERQRGNFPDRFSGHQFPNYSSELNVNALLLGDSALYLCASSLGLAKNIQYFGAGTRLSVL.

This chain joins TRBV13 and TRBJ2-3; TRBD2 matches 13 bases. Trimming took 4 bases from V and 2 from J; bases not matched to a gene: 3. Germline V gene sequence: CDR1 PRHDT, CDR2 FYEKMQ (reference sequence). The length of the CDR3 is 16 residues. CDR3 sequence: CASSSGLAGLTDTQYF. CDR3 DNA sequence: TGTGCCAGCAGCTCGGGACTAGCGGGACTCACAGATACGCAGTATTTT.

The chain joins TRBV10-3 to TRBJ1-5, with D unclear. Germline assignment: CDR1 ENHRY and CDR2 SYGVKD. This CDR3 has 13 residues. The ends were cut back, 7 bases at V and 2 bases at J, with 9 bases in the middle. The CDR3 nucleotides are TGTGCCATCAAGGAGCAGGGCAATCAGCCCCAGCATTTT. As protein: CAIKEQGNQPQHF.

This CDR3 reads CASRFRGNTEAFF. The CDR3 coding sequence is TGTGCCAGCAGATTCAGGGGAAACACTGAAGCTTTCTTT. V usage is TRBV11-2 and J usage is TRBJ1-1; the D gene is possibly TRBD1 (6 bases). From germline, CDR1 is SGHAT and CDR2 FQNNGV. The CDR3 consists of 13 residues. The V end was cut by 6 bases, the J end by 2 bases, with 10 bases between.

The V call is TRBV6-2 or TRBV6-3, the J call TRBJ2-7; D gene ambiguous. This CDR3 spans 11 amino acids. V was trimmed by 0 bases and J by 7 bases, leaving 4 bases between them. Looked up from germline, CDR1 is MNHEY and CDR2 is SVGEGT. CDR3 in amino acids: CASSYSKEQYF. CDR3 nucleotide sequence: TGTGCCAGCAGTTACTCGAAGGAGCAGTACTTC.

V usage is TRBV3-1 (or the pseudogene TRBV3-2) and J usage is TRBJ2-1; TRBD1 aligns across 7 bases. From germline, CDR1 is LGHDT and CDR2 YNNKEL (reference sequence). The V and J ends lost 1 base and 4 bases, in that order; junction bases with no gene match: 4. The CDR3 contains 15 residues. The chain's CDR3 is CASSQGQGVYNEQFF. In DNA, the CDR3 is TGTGCCAGCAGCCAAGGACAGGGAGTATACAATGAGCAGTTCTTC.

CDR3 region: CASSPGQGIQQYF. Here the CDR3 DNA reads TGTGCCAGTAGTCCGGGACAGGGTATCCAGCAGTACTTC. V and J are TRBV19 and TRBJ2-7, with TRBD1 matching 9 bases. CDR1 is LNHDA, CDR2 SQIVND, per germline (reference sequence). V lost 5 bases, J lost 8 bases, and 7 bases stayed unmatched. The length of the CDR3 is 13 residues.

CDR3 in DNA: TGTGCCAGCAGCCAAACCCTGGGGGGGGAGCAGTTCTTC. Translating it yields CASSQTLGGEQFF. This chain connects TRBV16 to TRBJ2-1; TRBD2 aligns across 7 bases. The V gene end was trimmed by 2 bases and the J gene end by 10 bases; junction bases not matched to a gene: 5. Germline V gives CDR1 KGHSY, CDR2 FQNENV. CDR3 length equals 13 residues.

V usage is TRBV2 and J usage is TRBJ2-2; 9 nucleotides line up with TRBD1. Germline values: CDR1 SNHLY, CDR2 FYNNEI. V lost 8 bases and J lost 3; bases outside the gene matches: 7. This CDR3 comprises 15 residues. In nucleotides, the CDR3 is TGTGCCAGCCACGGGGGGACAGGGTACACCGGGGAGCTGTTTTTT. Translation gives CASHGGTGYTGELFF. Full variable domain (outside the CDR3, taken from reference TRBV2 and TRBJ2-2): EPEVTQTPSHQVTQMGQEVILRCVPISNHLYFYWYRQILGQKVEFLVSFYNNEISEKSEIFDDQFSVERPDGSNFTLKIRSTKLEDSAMYFCASHGGTGYTGELFFGEGSRLTVL.

The chain combines TRBV27 with TRBJ2-7; 9 bases are shared with TRBD1. This CDR3 spans 16 amino acids. With V trimmed by 1 base and J by 5 bases, 9 bases remained unmatched. Germline CDR1 is MNHEY and CDR2 is SMNVEV (reference sequence). For the CDR3, the DNA is TGTGCCAGCAGTTTATATACCGGGACAGGGATCAACGAGCAGTACTTC. This sequence encodes CASSLYTGTGINEQYF.

The chain links TRBV28 to TRBJ1-1, with no clear D. Germline V gives CDR1 MDHEN, CDR2 SYDVKM. The CDR3 totals 15 residues. V was cut by 3 bases and J by 1 base, with 12 bases left in between. CDR3 region: CASSLRPPANTEAFF. DNA of the CDR3: TGTGCCAGCAGTTTGCGCCCTCCGGCGAACACTGAAGCTTTCTTT.